The 32 T cell receptor beta chains below were found in one sample sequenced in a study of OX40 agonist ivuxolimab in advanced cancers. The repertoire was sequenced with immunoSEQ multiplex PCR; TCRdb's copy has only in-frame clones and lacks some. The repertoire holds about 72,000 clones, with around 92% as singletons. The sequenced sample was CD4+ or CD8+ T cells sorted from blood, obtained in a trial of the OX40 agonist ivuxolimab. These receptors came from an adult with an advanced solid tumor such as melanoma, head and neck, liver or kidney cancer.

V and J are TRBV18 and TRBJ2-6; D remains ambiguous. V shed 5 bases and J shed 0 bases, with 17 bases lying between them. CDR1 KGHSH and CDR2 LQKENI come from the germline V gene. The CDR3 contains 18 residues. The CDR3 nucleotides read TGTGCCAGCTCAACTTTTCAGGCCTCGGACTCTGGGGCCAACGTCCTGACTTTC. It specifies CASSTFQASDSGANVLTF.

V usage is TRBV7-2 and J usage is TRBJ2-7; the match to TRBD2 covers 14 bases. The CDR3 totals 17 residues. The V and J ends lost 5 bases and 5 bases, in that order; junction bases with no gene match: 11. CDR1 and CDR2 (germline): SGHTA, FQGNSA. CDR3 in amino acids: CASSTPRLAGGLNEQYF. The CDR3 DNA reads as TGTGCCAGCAGCACCCCCAGACTAGCGGGAGGGTTAAACGAGCAGTACTTC.

The CDR3 coding sequence is TGTGCCAGCAGCTTAGGCCCCTTTATTGATGGCCTGCCCAGGGACTATGGCTACACCTTC. This codes for CASSLGPFIDGLPRDYGYTF. J is TRBJ1-2 and V is TRBV13; D is perhaps TRBD1 (5 bases). This CDR3 region has 20 residues. Trimming removed 0 bases from V and 3 bases from J, with 26 bases in between. Germline-derived CDR1 and CDR2 are PRHDT and FYEKMQ (reference sequence).

The chain links TRBV10-3 to TRBJ2-1; weak D call: TRBD2 (5 bases). Germline CDR1 ENHRY, CDR2 SYGVKD. The CDR3 length is 15 residues. Trimming removed 6 bases at V and 5 bases at J, with 17 bases between. This CDR3 is CAISAFSEADNEQFF. CDR3 nucleotide sequence: TGTGCCATCAGCGCCTTTAGCGAGGCCGACAATGAGCAGTTCTTC.

V usage is TRBV5-1 and J usage is TRBJ1-5; perhaps TRBD1 as D (6 bases). This CDR3 is built from 15 residues. Trimming left V 7 bases short and J 7 bases short, with 21 bases between. From germline, CDR1 is SGHRS and CDR2 YFSETQ. CDR3: CASSDAGDQGQPQHF. CDR3 sequence (DNA): TGCGCCAGCTCCGATGCAGGGGATCAAGGCCAGCCCCAGCATTTT.

This clone occurred once. The chain combines TRBV9 with TRBJ2-1; 9 positions agree with TRBD2. The CDR3 runs 17 residues. The germline V gene encodes CDR1 SGDLS and CDR2 YYNGEE. The trim removed 3 bases at V and 7 bases at J, leaving 14 bases unmatched. CDR3 loop: CASSAGGGGAFGNEQFF. CDR3 DNA sequence: TGTGCCAGCAGCGCAGGCGGCGGGGGGGCCTTCGGGAATGAGCAGTTCTTC.

This chain uses TRBV7-2 with TRBJ2-3; 7 nucleotides line up with TRBD2. Germline CDR1 SGHTA, CDR2 FQGNSA. This CDR3 has 12 residues. In DNA form, the CDR3 reads TGTGCTGCGTGGGGGGGGATAGATACGCAGTATTTT. Amino acids: CAAWGGIDTQYF.

V and J are TRBV7-2 and TRBJ2-7; D is uncertain. The CDR3 extends over 12 amino acids. Deletions cut 5 bases from V and 3 bases from J, with 8 bases between. The germline CDR1 and CDR2 sequences are SGHTA and FQGNSA. The CDR3 nucleotides read TGTGCCAGCAGCCCCCTGAGCTACGAGCAGTACTTC. Translated: CASSPLSYEQYF.

The V call is TRBV11-3, the J call TRBJ2-5; D might be TRBD2 (7 bases). The V gene lost 8 bases and the J gene lost 2 bases, with 15 bases spanning the gap. CDR3 size: 14 residues. Germline V gives CDR1 SGHNT, CDR2 YENEEA. The CDR3 is CASARGGSQETQYF. CDR3 sequence (DNA): TGTGCCAGCGCCAGGGGAGGGTCTCAAGAGACCCAGTACTTC.

V gene TRBV15 combines with J gene TRBJ1-5; D gene ambiguous. Germline lookup yields CDR1 LNHNV and CDR2 YYDKDF (reference sequence). The CDR3 has 16 residues. V dropped 1 base and J dropped 7 bases, with 17 bases sitting between them. The DNA of the CDR3 is TGTGCCACCAGCAGAGGCCCGGCGGGTGACGGGCAGCCCCAGCATTTT. This encodes CATSRGPAGDGQPQHF. The whole variable domain, filled in from reference TRBV15 and TRBJ1-5, reads DAMVIQNPRYQVTQFGKPVTLSCSQTLNHNVMYWYQQKSSQAPKLLFHYYDKDFNNEADTPDNFQSRRPNTSFCFLDIRSPGLGDTAMYLCATSRGPAGDGQPQHFGDGTRLSIL.

The chain employs TRBV2 and TRBJ1-3; a weak D match, TRBD1 (5 bases). Germline V gene lookup returns CDR1 SNHLY and CDR2 FYNNEI. There are 15 residues in the CDR3. The V end was cut by 0 bases, the J end by 4 bases, with 10 bases between. The DNA for the CDR3 is TGTGCCAGCAGTGAAGCGGGGCAGGGCGGAAACACCATATATTTT. It encodes CASSEAGQGGNTIYF.

CDR3: CASSPTGDTEAFF. For the CDR3, the DNA is TGTGCCAGCTCACCAACAGGGGATACCGAAGCTTTCTTT. The genes are TRBV18 and TRBJ1-1, with 7 nucleotides matching TRBD1. J gave up 8 bases and V 2 bases, and 5 bases lay outside the gene matches. From germline, CDR1 is KGHSH and CDR2 LQKENI. The CDR3 spans 13 residues.

The chain uses TRBV27 and TRBJ2-1, with 15 bases aligning to TRBD2. Germline trimming cut 5 bases from V and 8 bases from J; bases unmatched to any gene: 13. This CDR3 contains 18 residues. Germline values: CDR1 MNHEY, CDR2 SMNVEV (reference sequence). CDR3 in DNA: TGTGCCAGCAGTCCTATTGGGGGGACTAGCGGGGGGATGGATGAGCAGTTCTTC. Translation: CASSPIGGTSGGMDEQFF.

The V gene is TRBV5-4, the J gene TRBJ2-7; 10 nucleotides agree with TRBD2. Germline CDR1 is SGHNT and CDR2 is YYREEE (reference sequence). The V gene end was trimmed by 3 bases and the J gene end by 5 bases; junction bases not matched to a gene: 14. This CDR3 is 17 amino acids long. CDR3 DNA: TGTGCCAGCAGCTCGGGGGGCATAGCGGGAGGTCTCCACGAGCAGTACTTC. Its translation is CASSSGGIAGGLHEQYF.

The chain couples TRBV5-4 to TRBJ2-5; TRBD2 agrees at 8 bases. Trimming cost V 0 bases and J 2 bases; bases outside gene matches: 9. This CDR3 contains 17 residues. Germline assignment: CDR1 SGHNT and CDR2 YYREEE (reference sequence). The CDR3 nucleotides read TGTGCCAGCAGCTTGGTAGGAGAGCGGGGGTCGCAAGAGACCCAGTACTTC. Its protein is CASSLVGERGSQETQYF.

This clone has only one observation. This chain joins TRBV7-8 and TRBJ1-2; unclear D gene. The CDR3 has 13 amino acids. V shed 3 bases and J shed 8 bases, with 13 bases lying between them. The germline V gene has CDR1 SGHVS and CDR2 FQNEAQ. The CDR3 DNA reads as TGTGCCAGCAGCTTGGGCCCCATCGGCGGCTACACCTTC. Translating it yields CASSLGPIGGYTF. The full variable domain, rest sourced from reference TRBV7-8 and TRBJ1-2, is GAGVSQSPRYKVAKRGQDVALRCDPISGHVSLFWYQQALGQGPEFLTYFQNEAQLDKSGLPSDRFFAERPEGSVSTLKIQRTQQEDSAVYLCASSLGPIGGYTFGSGTRLTVV.

V is TRBV6-6 and J is TRBJ1-2; unclear D gene. CDR3 length equals 11 residues. V dropped 5 bases and J dropped 4 bases, with 5 bases sitting between them. CDR1 and CDR2 from the germline V gene are MNHNY and SVGAGI (reference sequence). CDR3 DNA: TGTGCCAGCAGTCAGTCCTATGGCTACACCTTC. Its translation: CASSQSYGYTF.

This clone is medium-sized (0.01 to 0.1%) within its sample. V is TRBV18 and J is TRBJ1-5, with TRBD1 identical over 9 bases. V was clipped by 4 bases and J by 1 base; unmatched bases: 5. Germline values: CDR1 KGHSH, CDR2 LQKENI. The CDR3 sequence is 16 residues long. In DNA form, the CDR3 reads TGTGCCAGCTCACTAGCCGGGACAGGGAGCAATCAGCCCCAGCATTTT. Its protein is CASSLAGTGSNQPQHF.

As concerns this clone: Other nucleotide sequences in the sample specify the same CDR3. V and J are TRBV6-6 and TRBJ2-2, with a weak D call TRBD1 (5 bases). Looked up from germline, CDR1 is MNHNY and CDR2 is SVGAGI (reference sequence). The CDR3 length is 14 residues. Trimming removed 2 bases from V and 5 bases from J, with 9 bases in between. The CDR3 loop reads CASSYPQGTGELFF. The CDR3 DNA sequence: TGTGCCAGCAGTTACCCCCAGGGAACCGGGGAGCTGTTTTTT.

This chain joins TRBV6-1 and TRBJ2-2; D remains ambiguous. Trimming shortened V by 5 bases and J by 1 base, and 8 bases separated the two germline ends. Per germline, CDR1 MNHNS and CDR2 SASEGT. The CDR3 runs to 14 residues. The CDR3 spells CASSMRQNTGELFF. The CDR3 DNA follows: TGTGCCAGCAGTATGAGGCAGAACACCGGGGAGCTGTTTTTT.

The J gene is TRBJ1-5, the V gene TRBV21-1; the table's D call, TRBD1, was not checked against the DNA. TRBV21-1 is noted as a pseudogene. This CDR3 contains 17 residues. CDR3 loop: CASSIPYPDRENQPQHF. In nucleotides, the CDR3 is TGTGCCAGCAGCATACCTTACCCGGACAGGGAAAATCAGCCCCAGCATTTT.

This clone appeared a single time. The rearrangement uses TRBV18 and TRBJ1-3; D is possibly TRBD1 (5 bases). Germline V gene sequence: CDR1 KGHSH, CDR2 LQKENI. CDR3 length: 15 residues. V dropped 3 bases and J dropped 0 bases, with 9 bases sitting between them. Here the CDR3 reads CASSPQGSSGNTIYF. The CDR3 coding sequence is TGTGCCAGCTCACCCCAGGGAAGCTCTGGAAACACCATATATTTT. Full variable domain (missing parts from reference TRBV18 and TRBJ1-3): NAGVMQNPRHLVRRRGQEARLRCSPMKGHSHVYWYRQLPEEGLKFMVYLQKENIIDESGMPKERFSAEFPKEGPSILRIQQVVRGDSAAYFCASSPQGSSGNTIYFGEGSWLTVV.

J is TRBJ1-5 and V is TRBV30, with a possible D match to TRBD1 (5 bases). V was trimmed by 3 bases and J by 2 bases, leaving 14 bases between them. Germline V gives CDR1 GTSNPN, CDR2 SVGIG (reference sequence). This CDR3 spans 15 amino acids. The CDR3 DNA follows: TGTGCCTGGAGCGTCAGTGGGGGGGGCAATCAGCCCCAGCATTTT. Translation gives CAWSVSGGGNQPQHF.

The chain is built from TRBV19 and TRBJ1-2; 9 bases agree with TRBD1. CDR1 is LNHDA, CDR2 SQIVND, per germline (reference sequence). V lost 5 bases and J lost 13; bases outside the gene matches: 8. The CDR3 length is 12 residues. Here the CDR3 DNA reads TGTGCCAGTAGTCAATTGGACAGGGGTCGCACCTTC. Protein product: CASSQLDRGRTF.

The chain couples TRBV6-4 to TRBJ1-2, with D perhaps TRBD1 (5 bases). V was trimmed by 4 bases and J by 4 bases, leaving 13 bases between them. The CDR3 runs 14 residues. CDR1 MRHNA and CDR2 SNTAGT come from the germline V gene. The CDR3 spells CASSANQGPYGYTF. The CDR3 nucleotides read TGTGCCAGCAGTGCCAACCAGGGACCCTATGGCTACACCTTC.

The chain combines TRBV6-1 with TRBJ1-1; 8 bases align to TRBD1. The ends lost 4 bases at V and 5 bases at J; junction bases unmatched: 6. The V gene's germline CDR1 is MNHNS and CDR2 SASEGT. This CDR3 spans 14 amino acids. CDR3 loop: CASSADRVRTEAFF. The CDR3 DNA reads TGTGCCAGCAGTGCGGACAGGGTGAGGACTGAAGCTTTCTTT.

The genes are TRBV10-3 and TRBJ1-1; 10 bases agree with TRBD1. Germline CDR1 is ENHRY and CDR2 is SYGVKD. J gave up 1 base and V 7 bases, and 9 bases lay outside the gene matches. The CDR3 has 16 residues. CDR3 in DNA: TGTGCCATCAAGCCAGGGACAGGGGCTGGGAACACTGAAGCTTTCTTT. Encoded protein: CAIKPGTGAGNTEAFF.

The chain combines TRBV30 with TRBJ1-2, with D uncertain. Trimming removed 1 base from V and 4 bases from J, with 16 bases in between. The CDR3 is 15 amino acids. The germline V gene encodes CDR1 GTSNPN and CDR2 SVGIG (reference sequence). The CDR3 region is CAWSAFRRGGYGYTF. The CDR3 coding sequence is TGTGCCTGGAGTGCCTTTCGACGGGGTGGCTATGGCTACACCTTC.

The chain links TRBV6-5 to TRBJ1-1; D may be TRBD1 (6 bases). Germline V gene lookup returns CDR1 MNHEY and CDR2 SVGAGI. V dropped 7 bases and J dropped 9 bases, with 15 bases sitting between them. CDR3 length: 12 residues. The CDR3 spells CASTSPGTKAFF. DNA of the CDR3: TGTGCCAGCACTTCGCCGGGGACAAAAGCTTTCTTT.

The chain uses TRBV4-1 and TRBJ1-2; 7 positions agree with TRBD1. V gave up 1 base and J gave up 4 bases; unmatched junction bases: 9. Germline loops: CDR1 MGHRA, CDR2 YSYEKL. This CDR3 has 16 residues. The CDR3 DNA sequence: TGCGCCAGCAGCCAAGGGACCAGACAGGGCCCCTATGGCTACACCTTC. It is translated as CASSQGTRQGPYGYTF.

The table lists this clone with a count of one. The chain combines TRBV7-8 with TRBJ1-6; D is perhaps TRBD1 (5 bases). The CDR3 has 16 amino acids. V was clipped by 1 base and J by 3 bases, with 10 bases between them. Germline V gene data show CDR1 as SGHVS and CDR2 as FQNEAQ. The CDR3 region has the DNA TGTGCCAGCAGCTTAGAAGGGGCCCACTATAATTCACCCCTCCACTTT. This codes for CASSLEGAHYNSPLHF. Filled out from reference TRBV7-8 and TRBJ1-6, the complete variable domain reads GAGVSQSPRYKVAKRGQDVALRCDPISGHVSLFWYQQALGQGPEFLTYFQNEAQLDKSGLPSDRFFAERPEGSVSTLKIQRTQQEDSAVYLCASSLEGAHYNSPLHFGNGTRLTVT.

The chain carries TRBV5-1 and TRBJ2-1, with 8 bases aligning to TRBD2. CDR1 is SGHRS and CDR2 is YFSETQ in the germline V gene. This CDR3 is 16 amino acids long. V trimming: 7 bases; J trimming: 2 bases; junction bases outside the gene matches: 11. The CDR3 bases are TGCGCCAGCGCCCCCTTAGCGGGAACCGCCTACAATGAGCAGTTCTTC. This codes for CASAPLAGTAYNEQFF.